This T cell receptor beta chain originates from a study of post-analysis software for immune sequencing data. Unique molecular identifiers were built into the TCR beta cDNA libraries. TCRdb redid the calling of the PCR reads with MiXCR, one entry per CDR3 protein. The table shows about 200,000 distinct CDR3 sequences, with over 25% occurring only once. Germline V gene data show CDR1 as MDHEN and CDR2 as SYDVKM. V dropped 8 bases and J dropped 4 bases, with 9 bases sitting between them. This CDR3 has 12 residues. General study findings and limits: Patients showed TRBV5-6, TRBV5-1 and TRBV20-1 among five TRBV segments more frequent than in controls.

Comment on this clonotype: Its antigen is still unknown.

The rearrangement links TRBV28 to TRBJ1-5; no reliable D call. The sample comprised blood. The clonotype was recovered from a girl aged 2-17 years with multiple sclerosis. The CDR3: CASGPGNQPQHF. CDR3 coding DNA: TGTGCCAGCGGACCGGGGAATCAGCCCCAGCATTTT.